Below, 14 T cell receptor beta chains from the same sample are listed, as sequenced in a study of cytomegalovirus exposure and HLA in healthy donors (dated by TCRdb to 2016 to 2017). Libraries were made using the immunoSEQ multiplex PCR assay. For the multiplex PCR, a mixture combining 60 forward primers for TCR Vbeta segments and 13 reverse primers for TCR Jbeta segments was used. The table comes from immuneACCESS by way of TCRdb, which keeps in-frame sequences with V and J called. Part of the clones is missing from these tables; in studies checked, under half for an unresolved V gene and the rest for unknown reasons. The sample table holds 130,000 or so clones, of which around 86% were seen once. The biggest ten clones account for 2% to 2.5% of the sample. Sequencing was done on a sample of PBMCs. The receptors come from a young man in good health and CMV-seronegative.

This clone appeared once. This sequence joins TRBV6-5 and TRBJ1-5; D is uncertain. Per germline, CDR1 MNHEY and CDR2 SVGAGI. This CDR3 has 15 amino acids. The V end was cut by 5 bases, the J end by 4 bases, with 15 bases between. DNA of the CDR3: TGTGCCAGCAGTGTTCGGAGCGATATGAATCAGCCCCAGCATTTT. As protein: CASSVRSDMNQPQHF.

The V and J genes are TRBV4-1 and TRBJ2-1; a possible D gene is TRBD2 (5 bases). The CDR3 sequence is 16 residues long. Germline-derived CDR1 and CDR2 are MGHRA and YSYEKL. V lost 0 bases, J lost 7 bases, and 16 bases lay in between. CDR3 nucleotide sequence: TGCGCCAGCAGCCAAGATCTAGACTACCCTTCGAATGAGCAGTTCTTC. This sequence encodes CASSQDLDYPSNEQFF.

The genes are TRBV18 and TRBJ2-1; tentative D call: TRBD1 (6 bases). There are 13 residues in the CDR3. Germline V lookup: CDR1 KGHSH, CDR2 LQKENI. V was trimmed by 3 bases and J by 5 bases, leaving 8 bases between them. The DNA for the CDR3 is TGTGCCAGCTCACCCCGGGACAACAATGAGCAGTTCTTC. Translation: CASSPRDNNEQFF.

This clone has more than one count but fewer than ten. This chain joins TRBV9 and TRBJ1-3; D uncertain. Trimming removed 6 bases from V and 1 base from J, with 20 bases in between. Germline assignment: CDR1 SGDLS and CDR2 YYNGEE. CDR3 length: 17 residues. The CDR3 bases are TGTGCCAGCACCACGTCCGAGACACCGAGATCTGGAAACACCATATATTTT. This encodes CASTTSETPRSGNTIYF.

The rearrangement joins TRBV5-8 to TRBJ1-2; unclear D gene. The CDR3 spans 12 residues. V dropped 0 bases and J dropped 8 bases, with 8 bases sitting between them. Germline V gene sequence: CDR1 SGHTS, CDR2 YDEGEE. In DNA form, the CDR3 reads TGTGCCAGCAGCTTGGCCGGGTACGGCTACACCTTC. It translates to CASSLAGYGYTF.

This chain's CDR3 is CASSQSVLEKLFF. As DNA, the CDR3 is TGTGCCAGCAGCCAATCTGTTTTGGAGAAACTGTTTTTT. V is TRBV14 and J is TRBJ1-4; D gene ambiguous. Germline V CDR1 and CDR2: SGHDN, FVKESK. The V gene lost 2 bases and the J gene lost 11 bases, with 12 bases spanning the gap. The CDR3 is made up of 13 amino acids.

The chain combines TRBV29-1 with TRBJ2-1, with D possibly being TRBD1 (5 bases). The CDR3 consists of 13 residues. Germline loops: CDR1 SQVTM, CDR2 ANQGSEA. V lost 4 bases, J lost 4 bases, and 11 bases lay in between. The chain's CDR3 is CSVADRLYNEQFF. The CDR3 region has the DNA TGCAGCGTTGCCGACAGATTATACAATGAGCAGTTCTTC.

This chain joins TRBV14 and TRBJ2-3, with TRBD2 matching over 8 bases. Germline V gives CDR1 SGHDN, CDR2 FVKESK. This CDR3 has 14 residues. V lost 4 bases to trimming and J lost 1 base; unmatched junction nucleotides: 1. The CDR3 DNA is TGTGCCAGCAGCCTGCGGGGGGGCACAGATACGCAGTATTTT. Translating gives CASSLRGGTDTQYF.

This clone was counted once. The genes are TRBV4-3 and TRBJ2-3; 8 bases agree with TRBD2. The CDR3 is 16 residues long. Germline V gene sequence: CDR1 LGHNA, CDR2 YSLEER. J was trimmed by 6 bases and V by 2 bases; bases with no gene match: 10. CDR3 nucleotide sequence: TGCGCCAGCAGCCAATATGGCGGGGGGCCAGGGGATACGCAGTATTTT. Its translation is CASSQYGGGPGDTQYF.

The chain combines TRBV5-1 with TRBJ1-2, with a tentative D call TRBD1 (5 bases). Trimming stripped 4 bases from V and 5 bases from J, with 12 bases between. The germline CDR1 and CDR2 sequences are SGHRS and YFSETQ. The CDR3 runs to 13 residues. In DNA, the CDR3 is TGCGCCAGCAGCACGAGACAGTTATATGGCTACACCTTC. It yields the protein CASSTRQLYGYTF.

The CDR3 bases are TGTGCCAGCAGCCCGGGAACTCACAATGAGCAGTTCTTC. It translates to CASSPGTHNEQFF. The chain has TRBV7-9 and TRBJ2-1, with TRBD2 as a possible D gene (5 bases). This CDR3 comprises 13 residues. The germline V and J ends were trimmed by 5 bases and 5 bases, with 10 bases remaining between them. Germline loops: CDR1 SEHNR, CDR2 FQNEAQ (reference sequence).

The J gene is TRBJ1-2, the V gene TRBV2; D perhaps matches TRBD1 (5 bases). Per the germline V gene, CDR1 is SNHLY and CDR2 is FYNNEI. The CDR3 length is 10 residues. V was shortened by 11 bases and J by 8 bases, with 12 bases between the two germline ends. The CDR3 DNA sequence: TGTGCCTGGGGAGGGGAAGGCTACACCTTC. Protein: CAWGGEGYTF.

The chain has TRBV5-5 and TRBJ1-4; D is ambiguous. Germline loops: CDR1 SGHKS, CDR2 YYEKEE (reference sequence). V gave up 0 bases and J gave up 0 bases, with 15 bases separating them. The CDR3 consists of 18 residues. CDR3 sequence (DNA): TGTGCCAGCAGCTTGGGAGGCGGTCAGAGCCCAACTAATGAAAAACTGTTTTTT. This codes for CASSLGGGQSPTNEKLFF. The variable domain in full, with the rest retrieved from reference TRBV5-5 and TRBJ1-4, is DAGVTQSPTHLIKTRGQQVTLRCSPISGHKSVSWYQQVLGQGPQFIFQYYEKEERGRGNFPDRFSARQFPNYSSELNVNALLLGDSALYLCASSLGGGQSPTNEKLFFGSGTQLSVL.

In this sample, this clone turned up a few times. The V gene is TRBV6-6, the J gene TRBJ2-7; TRBD2 matches 9 bases. This CDR3 is built from 15 residues. V dropped 2 bases and J dropped 3; count of bases not matched to a gene: 5. CDR1 is MNHNY and CDR2 is SVGAGI in the germline V gene (reference sequence). The CDR3 sequence is CASSYGPAGGYEQYF. The CDR3 DNA reads as TGTGCCAGCAGTTACGGACCAGCGGGGGGCTACGAGCAGTACTTC.